Here is one TCR beta chain with its context. It lacks a known antigen. No quality values exist for individual bases; no much larger clone is one base distant. The CDR3 covers 15 residues, taking in both the cysteine and the phenylalanine. The CDR3 DNA has 45 bases and is translated from base 1. V ends up 5 bases short and J 4 bases short, with an unmatched junction base count of 5. The germline V gene gives CDR1 as SGHTA and CDR2 as FQGTGA. These data come from a study of blood T cell repertoires in COVID-19 (dated by TCRdb to about 2020). Background on the whole study: Collaborator samples came from the United States, Italy and Spain and covered acute and convalescent phases of COVID-19. HLA class I and class II types, where available, came from metadata supplied by the sample provider rather than from assay-based typing. The repertoires were made available in a free public database intended to serve as a resource for research on the immune response to SARS-CoV-2. The prospective study material was composed of cDNA or gDNA derived from T cells, B-cell-depleted T cells, or PBMCs. The dataset comprised deeply sampled blood TCRbeta repertoires from subjects exposed to, actively infected with, or recovered from COVID-19. Nearly every sample came with metadata listing a de-identified subject ID, COVID-19 status, age in years and sex. The samples were drawn from two sources: the first 160 participants of the ongoing ImmuneRACE study, and over 1,000 subjects contributed by 6 global collaborators.

The immunoSEQ Assay, a bias-controlled multiplex PCR, was used to amplify TCRbeta CDR3 regions from genomic DNA. The paper's processing steps were these. Within the assay, amplification of reference gene primers was used to estimate how many nucleated cells each sample contained. To quantify the absolute abundance of each unique TCRbeta CDR3 rearrangement, sequence reads were collapsed and filtered. For each sample, productive Simpson clonality was calculated as the square root of Simpson's diversity index over productive rearrangements. Held by TCRdb, this immuneACCESS table contains in-frame sequences only and omits some clones. Under half of the omission traces to an unresolved V gene where checked; the cause of the rest is unknown. V and J calls and clone size are as listed in that table; D and trimming were resolved from the DNA. The sample contains tens of thousands of clones, 86% of them found a single time. Of the sample, approximately 19% is held by the ten largest clones.

The collaborating institutions used their own protocols to collect whole blood in K2EDTA tubes. Collaborator samples were shipped for TCRbeta analysis as frozen whole blood, isolated PBMCs, or DNA extracted from either sample type. The research as a whole found: The amount of clinical and demographic metadata varied by source and participant and was provided uncurated.

The sequence was collected from a woman of 80 years or more with acute or convalescent COVID-19. The chain was built from TRBV7-3 and TRBJ2-1; TRBD1 agrees with 10 junctional bases. Material: peripheral blood. CDR3 loop: CASSQRDRGYNEQFF. Read as DNA, the sequence is TGTGCCAGCAGCCAACGGGACAGGGGTTACAATGAGCAGTTCTTC. Where the CDR3 stops, the reference TRBV7-3 and TRBJ2-1 genes take over; the full variable domain is GAGVSQTPSNKVTEKGKYVELRCDPISGHTALYWYRQSLGQGPEFLIYFQGTGAADDSGLPNDRFFAVRPEGSVSTLKIQRTERGDSAVYLCASSQRDRGYNEQFFGPGTRLTVL.